This entry lists 7 T cell receptor beta chains sequenced from one sample in a study of T cell changes during pregnancy in multiple sclerosis. Using immunoSEQ multiplex PCR, the repertoire was profiled, and TCRdb retains in-frame clones only, with some absent. This sample has about 80,000 clones, with 92% found just once. The sequencing used peripheral blood, collected before pregnancy. Receptors originate from a female donor with multiple sclerosis, enrolled in a pregnancy study.

This clone was found once. The chain employs TRBV6-5 and TRBJ1-1; 10 nucleotides agree with TRBD1. V lost 2 bases to trimming and J lost 1 base; unmatched junction nucleotides: 4. The germline CDR1 and CDR2 sequences are MNHEY and SVGAGI. This CDR3 spans 16 amino acids. CDR3 sequence reads: CASSYDRGLRNTEAFF. The DNA for the CDR3 is TGTGCCAGCAGTTACGACAGGGGGCTTCGGAACACTGAAGCTTTCTTT.

This chain links TRBV10-1 with TRBJ2-7, with a possible D match to TRBD2 (6 bases). The germline CDR1 and CDR2 sequences are WNHNN and SYGVQD (reference sequence). V shed 1 base and J shed 6 bases, with 16 bases lying between them. This CDR3 is built from 15 residues. The CDR3: CASSEWTGEAGEQYF. CDR3 in DNA: TGCGCCAGCAGTGAGTGGACTGGGGAAGCGGGCGAGCAGTACTTC.

The DNA of the CDR3 is TGTGCCACCAGCAATACCGGGACAGGGAGTCGCTCTGGGGCCAACGTCCTGACTTTC. Its protein product is CATSNTGTGSRSGANVLTF. The chain links TRBV15 to TRBJ2-6; 9 bases align to TRBD1. The CDR3 extends over 19 amino acids. Germline V gene sequence: CDR1 LNHNV, CDR2 YYDKDF (reference sequence). The V gene end was trimmed by 4 bases and the J gene end by 0 bases; junction bases not matched to a gene: 10. The full variable domain, with the rest looked up from reference TRBV15 and TRBJ2-6, is DAMVIQNPRYQVTQFGKPVTLSCSQTLNHNVMYWYQQKSSQAPKLLFHYYDKDFNNEADTPDNFQSRRPNTSFCFLDIRSPGLGDTAMYLCATSNTGTGSRSGANVLTFGAGSRLTVL.

The chain joins TRBV25-1 to TRBJ1-2, with 8 bases matching TRBD1. This CDR3 is built from 14 residues. CDR1 and CDR2 from the germline V gene are MGHDK and SYGVNS. Unmatched junction bases numbered 10, after V lost 10 bases and J lost 3 bases. The DNA for the CDR3 is TGTGCCATCGCCTACGGACAGGGAGACTATGGCTACACCTTC. It is translated as CAIAYGQGDYGYTF.

The chain joins TRBV2 to TRBJ1-5, with 7 bases lining up with TRBD1. With V trimmed by 6 bases and J by 6 bases, 8 bases remained unmatched. The germline V gene has CDR1 SNHLY and CDR2 FYNNEI. The CDR3 length is 14 residues. CDR3 loop: CASRSGTARQPQHF. The CDR3 region has the DNA TGTGCCAGCAGGTCCGGGACAGCGCGTCAGCCCCAGCATTTT.

The chain joins TRBV12-5 to TRBJ1-1, with D tentatively TRBD1 (5 bases). Trimming shortened V by 6 bases and J by 3 bases, and 11 bases separated the two germline ends. Germline lookup yields CDR1 LGHNT and CDR2 FRNRAP. The CDR3 contains 13 residues. The CDR3 reads CASGRDSHTEAFF. The CDR3 nucleotides are TGTGCTAGTGGCCGAGACAGCCACACTGAAGCTTTCTTT.

The rearrangement joins TRBV16 to TRBJ2-1; TRBD2 is a possible D gene (6 bases). CDR3 length equals 14 residues. Trimming removed 2 bases from V and 3 bases from J, with 8 bases in between. Germline V gene lookup returns CDR1 KGHSY and CDR2 FQNENV. The CDR3 coding sequence is TGTGCCAGCAGCCAAGGGGGGATCTACAATGAGCAGTTCTTC. Its protein product is CASSQGGIYNEQFF.